This is a list of T cell receptor beta chains from one sample in a study of blood T cell repertoires in COVID-19. The data were produced by immunoSEQ multiplex PCR, yet TCRdb's version contains in-frame clones alone and is incomplete. In the table there are about 160,000 clones, under 95% of which are singletons. Sequenced input: peripheral blood. These receptors were collected from a man younger than 35 with acute or convalescent COVID-19. Each CDR3 is given with its conserved first and last residue. The order of the fields is V gene, D gene, J gene, clone size, CDR3 protein, CDR3 DNA. The D gene is left open where the match is weak. Part of the rows lack a size; the others show once, few, many or a class for expanded clones.

TRBV4-2	-	TRBJ2-5	-	CASSQERWRETQYF	TGTGCCAGCAGCCAAGAGAGGTGGAGGGAGACCCAGTACTTC
TRBV4-1	TRBD1	TRBJ2-5	-	CASSLQGTSQETQYF	TGCGCCAGCAGCCTACAGGGGACGTCCCAAGAGACCCAGTACTTC
TRBV12-3/TRBV12-4	-	TRBJ2-2	-	CASSLARPKLFF	TGTGCCAGCAGTTTAGCGCGTCCGAAGCTGTTTTTT
TRBV9	-	TRBJ1-1	-	CASSVGSPGTEAFF	TGTGCCAGCAGCGTAGGCTCCCCGGGGACTGAAGCTTTCTTT
TRBV13	TRBD1	TRBJ1-1	-	CASTRTTGVVGSTEAFF	TGTGCCAGCACCCGAACCACAGGGGTTGTCGGTTCGACTGAAGCTTTCTTT
TRBV5-1	-	TRBJ1-3	once	CASSLETGPGNTIYF	TGCGCCAGCAGCTTGGAGACAGGTCCTGGAAACACCATATATTTT
TRBV30	-	TRBJ2-7	-	CAWEGNEQYF	TGTGCCTGGGAGGGCAACGAGCAGTACTTC
TRBV11-2	-	TRBJ1-1	-	CASSPRRQLNTEAFF	TGTGCCAGCAGCCCCCGCCGACAGTTGAACACTGAAGCTTTCTTT
TRBV4-2	-	TRBJ1-2	-	CASSQEGGGVDGYTF	TGTGCCAGCAGCCAAGAAGGCGGGGGGGTAGATGGCTACACCTTC
TRBV27	TRBD1	TRBJ1-4	-	CASSPSNPGTGGEKLFF	TGTGCCAGCAGTCCTTCGAACCCCGGGACAGGGGGCGAAAAACTGTTTTTT
TRBV3-1/TRBV3-2	TRBD1	TRBJ2-1	once	CASSPGTGSYNEQFF	TGTGCCAGCAGCCCCGGGACAGGCTCCTACAATGAGCAGTTCTTC
TRBV10-2	-	TRBJ1-4	-	CASTPGHPGEKLFF	TGCGCCAGCACCCCGGGACATCCGGGTGAAAAACTGTTTTTT
TRBV3-1/TRBV3-2	TRBD2	TRBJ2-3	once	CASSQGTAGATRTSTDTQYF	TGTGCCAGCAGCCAAGGAACAGCGGGGGCTACGAGAACTAGCACAGATACGCAGTATTTT
TRBV3-1/TRBV3-2	-	TRBJ1-2	-	CASSQGGTWRAPLTF	TGTGCCAGCAGCCAAGGGGGGACCTGGAGGGCTCCCCTCACCTTC
TRBV6-2/TRBV6-3	-	TRBJ1-2	-	CASSYPRFSGQLGNGYTF	TGTGCCAGCAGTTATCCGAGGTTCTCCGGACAGCTCGGGAATGGCTACACCTTC
TRBV5-1	-	TRBJ1-2	-	CASSHGQGLDYGYTF	TGCGCCAGCTCCCACGGGCAGGGGCTGGACTATGGCTACACCTTC
TRBV7-9	-	TRBJ2-7	-	CASSTTTPYEQYF	TGTGCCAGCTCGACGACAACACCCTACGAGCAGTACTTC
TRBV29-1	-	TRBJ1-2	-	CSATDGNYGYTF	TGCAGCGCCACCGACGGGAACTATGGCTACACCTTC
TRBV7-8	-	TRBJ2-1	-	CASSLGQAPNEQFF	TGTGCCAGCAGCTTAGGCCAAGCCCCCAATGAGCAGTTCTTC
TRBV18	-	TRBJ1-5	-	CASSPSPGNQPQHF	TGTGCCAGCTCACCAAGTCCGGGGAATCAGCCCCAGCATTTT
TRBV19	TRBD2	TRBJ2-3	once	CASTAGVDTDTQYF	TGTGCCAGTACCGCGGGGGTCGACACAGATACGCAGTATTTT
TRBV5-5	-	TRBJ2-3	-	CASSLGTPTDTQYF	TGTGCCAGCAGCTTGGGGACACCTACAGATACGCAGTATTTT
TRBV27	-	TRBJ1-6	-	CASSSGFGSYNSPLHF	TGTGCCAGCAGTTCAGGGTTTGGGTCCTATAATTCACCCCTCCACTTT
TRBV15	TRBD2	TRBJ2-1	-	CATSSPPRLAGVYNEQFF	TGTGCCACCAGCAGTCCTCCCCGACTAGCGGGAGTCTACAATGAGCAGTTCTTC
TRBV3-1/TRBV3-2	TRBD1	TRBJ2-7	-	CASSPGTGTLSLYF	TGTGCCAGCAGTCCCGGGACAGGGACCCTTTCGCTCTACTTC
TRBV7-8	-	TRBJ2-1	-	CASSLDFNNEQFF	TGTGCCAGCAGCTTAGACTTCAACAATGAGCAGTTCTTC
TRBV5-1	-	TRBJ2-4	-	CASSQISQGRNIQYF	TGCGCCAGCAGCCAGATATCACAGGGAAGAAACATTCAGTACTTC
TRBV24-1	-	TRBJ2-3	-	CATGSGAGDTQYF	TGTGCCACCGGAAGTGGAGCCGGAGATACGCAGTATTTT
TRBV5-1	TRBD1	TRBJ2-2	-	CASTSGTGNTGELFF	TGCGCCAGCACCTCCGGGACAGGGAACACCGGGGAGCTGTTTTTT
TRBV7-9	TRBD1	TRBJ2-1	-	CASSSQFGQALNEQFF	TGTGCCAGCAGCTCCCAGTTCGGACAGGCCCTCAATGAGCAGTTCTTC
TRBV4-1	-	TRBJ1-2	-	CASSQGSGNLYGYTF	TGCGCCAGCAGCCAAGGGTCCGGGAACCTGTATGGCTACACCTTC
TRBV19	TRBD1	TRBJ1-5	-	CASSPRDRANQPQHF	TGTGCCAGTAGCCCCCGGGACAGGGCTAATCAGCCCCAGCATTTT
TRBV11-2	TRBD2	TRBJ2-1	-	CASSFVTRLAGEQFF	TGTGCCAGCAGCTTCGTGACCCGACTAGCGGGGGAGCAGTTCTTC
TRBV10-2	-	TRBJ1-3	-	CASSVGLSGNTIYF	TGCGCCAGCAGTGTGGGGCTCTCTGGAAACACCATATATTTT
TRBV6-5	-	TRBJ1-4	-	CASRSDGSREKLFF	TGTGCCAGCAGGTCCGACGGGAGTCGGGAAAAACTGTTTTTT
TRBV13	-	TRBJ1-6	-	CASSLKQGAPYNSPLHF	TGTGCCAGCAGCTTAAAGCAGGGTGCCCCCTATAATTCACCCCTCCACTTT
TRBV6-5	TRBD1	TRBJ1-4	once	CASSRGQGLLFF	TGTGCCAGCAGCCGGGGACAGGGGTTACTGTTTTTT
TRBV27	-	TRBJ1-2	-	CASSGQGTQGGYGYTF	TGTGCCAGCAGCGGTCAGGGGACCCAAGGGGGCTATGGCTACACCTTC
TRBV5-5	TRBD1	TRBJ2-7	few	CASSLRGTGAYEQYF	TGTGCCAGCAGCTTAAGGGGGACAGGAGCCTACGAGCAGTACTTC
TRBV7-2	TRBD2	TRBJ2-1	-	CASSLRVPSGRYNEQFF	TGTGCCAGCAGCTTAAGGGTACCTAGCGGGAGATACAATGAGCAGTTCTTC
TRBV19	TRBD1	TRBJ2-7	-	CASSIGGQGEQYF	TGTGCCAGTAGTATAGGAGGACAGGGCGAGCAGTACTTC
TRBV4-1	-	TRBJ1-2	-	CASSHPQVANGYTF	TGCGCCAGCAGCCATCCACAGGTCGCGAATGGCTACACCTTC
TRBV4-1	-	TRBJ2-1	-	CASSQEELAIPNEQFF	TGCGCCAGCAGCCAAGAGGAGCTAGCCATTCCCAATGAGCAGTTCTTC
TRBV7-9	-	TRBJ2-2	-	CASSLIGLSGELFF	TGTGCCAGCAGCCTCATCGGTCTGAGCGGGGAGCTGTTTTTT
TRBV5-1	-	TRBJ2-7	-	CASSLGGSSYEQYF	TGCGCCAGCAGCTTGGGAGGGAGCTCCTACGAGCAGTACTTC
TRBV5-8	-	TRBJ1-1	-	CASSLVRGNLNTEAFF	TGTGCCAGCAGCTTGGTGAGAGGGAACCTGAACACTGAAGCTTTCTTT
TRBV2	-	TRBJ1-4	-	CASSYLGEKLFF	TGTGCCAGCAGTTACCTAGGAGAAAAACTGTTTTTT
TRBV9	-	TRBJ2-2	-	CASSARGAQPGELFF	TGTGCCAGCAGCGCTAGGGGTGCTCAACCCGGGGAGCTGTTTTTT
TRBV18	TRBD1	TRBJ1-1	-	CASSPRQGTRNTEAFF	TGTGCCAGCTCACCTCGACAGGGGACAAGGAACACTGAAGCTTTCTTT
TRBV3-1/TRBV3-2	TRBD1	TRBJ1-4	once	CASSDTGEWVSEKLFF	TGTGCCAGCAGCGATACAGGGGAATGGGTTAGTGAAAAACTGTTTTTT
TRBV5-6	TRBD2	TRBJ2-3	-	CASSFLAGGVRTDTQYF	TGTGCCAGCAGCTTCTTAGCGGGAGGGGTTAGGACAGATACGCAGTATTTT
TRBV5-1	-	TRBJ2-2	-	CASSFSTGELFF	TGCGCCAGCAGCTTTAGCACCGGGGAGCTGTTTTTT